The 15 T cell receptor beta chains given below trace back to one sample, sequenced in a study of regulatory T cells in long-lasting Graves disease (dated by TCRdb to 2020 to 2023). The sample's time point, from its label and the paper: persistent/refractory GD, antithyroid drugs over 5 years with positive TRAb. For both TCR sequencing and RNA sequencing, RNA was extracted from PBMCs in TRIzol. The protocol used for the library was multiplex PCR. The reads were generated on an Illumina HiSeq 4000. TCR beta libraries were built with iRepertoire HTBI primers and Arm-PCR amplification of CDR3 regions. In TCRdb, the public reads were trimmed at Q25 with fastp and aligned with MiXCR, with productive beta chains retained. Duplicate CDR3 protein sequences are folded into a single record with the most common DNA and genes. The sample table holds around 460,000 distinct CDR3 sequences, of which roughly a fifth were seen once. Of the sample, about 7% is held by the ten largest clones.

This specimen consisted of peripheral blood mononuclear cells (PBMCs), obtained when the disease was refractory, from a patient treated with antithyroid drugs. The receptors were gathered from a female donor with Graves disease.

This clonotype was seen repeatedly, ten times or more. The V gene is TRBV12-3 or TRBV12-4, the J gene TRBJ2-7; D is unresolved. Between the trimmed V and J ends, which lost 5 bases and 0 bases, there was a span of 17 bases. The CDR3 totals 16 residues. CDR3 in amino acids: CASSPGGQPSSYEQYF. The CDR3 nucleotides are TGTGCCAGCAGTCCGGGTGGGCAGCCGAGCTCCTACGAGCAGTACTTC.

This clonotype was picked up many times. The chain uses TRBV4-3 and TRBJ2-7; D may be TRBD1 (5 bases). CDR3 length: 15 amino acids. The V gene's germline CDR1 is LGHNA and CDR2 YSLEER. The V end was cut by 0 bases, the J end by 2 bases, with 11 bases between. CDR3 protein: CASSQDPAGPYEQYF. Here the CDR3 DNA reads TGCGCCAGCAGCCAAGATCCGGCAGGGCCCTACGAGCAGTACTTC.

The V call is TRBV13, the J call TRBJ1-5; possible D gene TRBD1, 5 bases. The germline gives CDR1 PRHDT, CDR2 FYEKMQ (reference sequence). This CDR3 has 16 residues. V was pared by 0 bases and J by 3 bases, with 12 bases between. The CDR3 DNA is TGTGCCAGCAGCTTAGGCCTGGGGCAGCCCAATCAGCCCCAGCATTTT. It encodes CASSLGLGQPNQPQHF.

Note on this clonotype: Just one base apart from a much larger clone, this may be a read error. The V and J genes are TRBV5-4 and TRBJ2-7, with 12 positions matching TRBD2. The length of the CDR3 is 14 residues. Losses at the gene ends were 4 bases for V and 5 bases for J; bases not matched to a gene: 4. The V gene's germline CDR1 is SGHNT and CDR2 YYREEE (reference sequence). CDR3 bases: TGTGCCAGCAGCCCTAGCGGGAGGGCGAACGAGCAGTACTTC. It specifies CASSPSGRANEQYF.

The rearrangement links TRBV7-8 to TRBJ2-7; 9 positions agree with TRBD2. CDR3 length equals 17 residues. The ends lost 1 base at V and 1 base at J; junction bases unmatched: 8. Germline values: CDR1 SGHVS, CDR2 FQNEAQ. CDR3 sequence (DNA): TGTGCCAGCAGCTTAGTCGGGAGACTAGCGGATTCCTACGAGCAGTACTTC. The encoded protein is CASSLVGRLADSYEQYF.

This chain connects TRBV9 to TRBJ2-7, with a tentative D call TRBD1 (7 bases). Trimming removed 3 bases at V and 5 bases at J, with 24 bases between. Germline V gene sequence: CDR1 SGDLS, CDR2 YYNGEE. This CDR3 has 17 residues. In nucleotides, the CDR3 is TGTGCCAGCAGCGCCCCGGAGGGCGACAGGGTTTCAAACGAGCAGTACTTC. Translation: CASSAPEGDRVSNEQYF.

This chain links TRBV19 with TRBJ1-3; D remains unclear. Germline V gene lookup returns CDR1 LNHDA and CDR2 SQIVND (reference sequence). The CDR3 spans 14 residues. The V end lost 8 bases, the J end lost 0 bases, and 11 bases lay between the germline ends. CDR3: CASHRWGSGNTIYF. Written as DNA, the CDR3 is TGTGCCAGTCACCGATGGGGCTCTGGAAACACCATATATTTT.

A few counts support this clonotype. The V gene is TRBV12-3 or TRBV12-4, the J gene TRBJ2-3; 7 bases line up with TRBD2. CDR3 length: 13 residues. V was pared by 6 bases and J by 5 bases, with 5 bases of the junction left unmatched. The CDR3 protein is CASSYSGGDTQYF. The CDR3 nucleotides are TGTGCCAGCAGCTACTCGGGGGGAGATACGCAGTATTTT.

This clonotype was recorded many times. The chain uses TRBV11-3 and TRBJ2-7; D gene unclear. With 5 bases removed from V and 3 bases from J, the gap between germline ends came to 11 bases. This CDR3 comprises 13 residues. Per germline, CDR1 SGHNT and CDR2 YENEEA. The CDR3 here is CASSNFPFYEQYF. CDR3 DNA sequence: TGTGCCAGCAGCAACTTTCCCTTCTACGAGCAGTACTTC.

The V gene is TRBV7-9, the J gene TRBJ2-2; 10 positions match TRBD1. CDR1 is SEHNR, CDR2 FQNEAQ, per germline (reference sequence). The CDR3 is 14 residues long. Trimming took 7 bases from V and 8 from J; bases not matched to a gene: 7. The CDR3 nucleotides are TGTGCCAGCACCTTTTGGACAGGGGGAGGGGAGCTGTTTTTT. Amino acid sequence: CASTFWTGGGELFF.

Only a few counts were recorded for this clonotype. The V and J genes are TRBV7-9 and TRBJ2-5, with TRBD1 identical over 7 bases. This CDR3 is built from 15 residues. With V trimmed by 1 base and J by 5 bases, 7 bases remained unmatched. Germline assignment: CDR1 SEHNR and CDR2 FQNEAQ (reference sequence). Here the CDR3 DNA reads TGTGCCAGCAGCTTAGGCCCGGGACAGTTGGAGACCCAGTACTTC. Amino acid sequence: CASSLGPGQLETQYF.

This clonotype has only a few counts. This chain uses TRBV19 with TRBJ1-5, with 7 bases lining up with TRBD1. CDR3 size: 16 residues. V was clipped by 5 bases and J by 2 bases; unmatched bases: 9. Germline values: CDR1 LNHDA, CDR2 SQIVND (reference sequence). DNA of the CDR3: TGTGCCAGTAGTCCATCCCACAGGGGTGGCAATCAGCCCCAGCATTTT. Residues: CASSPSHRGGNQPQHF.

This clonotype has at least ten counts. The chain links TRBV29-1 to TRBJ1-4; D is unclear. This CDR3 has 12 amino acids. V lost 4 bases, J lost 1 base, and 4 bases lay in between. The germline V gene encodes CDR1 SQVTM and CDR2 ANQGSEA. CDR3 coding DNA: TGCAGCGTTGCGCAAACTAATGAAAAACTGTTTTTT. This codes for CSVAQTNEKLFF. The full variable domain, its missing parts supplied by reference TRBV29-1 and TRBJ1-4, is SAVISQKPSRDICQRGTSLTIQCQVDSQVTMMFWYRQQPGQSLTLIATANQGSEATYESGFVIDKFPISRPNLTFSTLTVSNMSPEDSSIYLCSVAQTNEKLFFGSGTQLSVL.

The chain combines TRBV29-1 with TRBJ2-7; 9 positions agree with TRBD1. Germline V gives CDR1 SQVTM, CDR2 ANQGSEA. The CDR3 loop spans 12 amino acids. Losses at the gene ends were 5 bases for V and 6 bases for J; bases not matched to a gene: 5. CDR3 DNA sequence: TGCAGCGTTCGGGACAGGGTAGGCGAGCAGTACTTC. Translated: CSVRDRVGEQYF.

The CDR3 DNA follows: TGCGCCAGCAGCTTACTAGCGCCGAACACCGGGGAGCTGTTTTTT. Residues: CASSLLAPNTGELFF. The chain combines TRBV5-1 with TRBJ2-2; 7 nucleotides agree with TRBD2. Germline V gene sequence: CDR1 SGHRS, CDR2 YFSETQ. CDR3 length: 15 amino acids. With V trimmed by 2 bases and J by 0 bases, 1 base remained unmatched.